These 13 T cell receptor beta chains share one sample of origin, sequenced in a study of blood T cell dynamics during melanoma immunotherapy. The sample's time point: pre-treatment baseline. The assay was immunoSEQ multiplex PCR, and TCRdb's table has in-frame clones only and misses some. The table lists 17,000 or so clones, 65% to 90% of them singletons. The sequencing used blood, collected from a patient treated with checkpoint blockade. These receptors were obtained from a human donor with melanoma.

The V call is TRBV19, the J call TRBJ1-6; D not resolved. The length of the CDR3 is 13 residues. With 5 bases removed from V and 7 bases from J, the gap between germline ends came to 9 bases. Looked up from germline, CDR1 is LNHDA and CDR2 is SQIVND (reference sequence). The CDR3 DNA reads as TGTGCCAGTAGTTCTAAGTTAAATTCACCCCTCCACTTT. Encoded protein: CASSSKLNSPLHF.

The rearrangement links TRBV7-9 to TRBJ2-5; D is possibly TRBD2 (5 bases). Germline V gives CDR1 SEHNR, CDR2 FQNEAQ (reference sequence). The V end was cut by 1 base, the J end by 5 bases, with 11 bases between. CDR3 length: 14 amino acids. The CDR3 region has the DNA TGTGCCAGCAGCTTAGTAGAGGGATGGGAGACCCAGTACTTC. Protein: CASSLVEGWETQYF.

This chain links TRBV2 with TRBJ2-3; 13 bases match TRBD2. V dropped 5 bases and J dropped 4; count of bases not matched to a gene: 3. Per germline, CDR1 SNHLY and CDR2 FYNNEI. This CDR3 has 15 residues. CDR3 region: CASSPGLAGPDTQYF. CDR3 DNA sequence: TGTGCCAGCAGTCCGGGACTAGCGGGACCAGATACGCAGTATTTT.

The chain combines TRBV6-1 with TRBJ2-3; D uncertain. V shed 2 bases and J shed 7 bases, with 10 bases lying between them. Germline-derived CDR1 and CDR2 are MNHNS and SASEGT. The CDR3 extends over 13 amino acids. The CDR3 spells CASSENAANTQYF. The CDR3 DNA is TGTGCCAGCAGTGAAAACGCCGCAAATACGCAGTATTTT.

This clone was picked up one time. This chain connects TRBV4-2 to TRBJ2-7; 10 positions match TRBD2. After removal of 2 bases from V and 6 bases from J, the junction contained 7 bases not matched to a gene. The CDR3 is made up of 15 amino acids. Germline CDR1 LGHNA, CDR2 YNFKEQ. The CDR3 region has the DNA TGTGCCAGCAGCCAACCAACTAGCGGGGATACCGAGCAGTACTTC. It yields the protein CASSQPTSGDTEQYF.

This clone was seen a single time. V and J are TRBV19 and TRBJ2-5; tentatively, D is TRBD1 (6 bases). The closer fit of TRBJ2-7 to the DNA end suggests the J call may be wrong. CDR1 is LNHDA, CDR2 SQIVND, per germline (reference sequence). The CDR3 covers 13 residues. CDR3: CASTKQGTYEQYF. CDR3 nucleotides: TGTGCCAGTACCAAACAGGGAACCTACGAGCAGTACTTC.

The chain joins TRBV5-4 to TRBJ1-4; 8 bases fit TRBD1. Trimming cost V 0 bases and J 6 bases; bases outside gene matches: 1. The CDR3 has 14 residues. Germline V gene lookup returns CDR1 SGHNT and CDR2 YYREEE (reference sequence). The CDR3 sequence is CASSLGTGHEKLFF. The CDR3 nucleotides are TGTGCCAGCAGCTTGGGGACAGGGCATGAAAAACTGTTTTTT.

The J gene is TRBJ2-2, the V gene TRBV7-8, with a possible D match to TRBD1 (5 bases). The CDR3 is 15 residues long. Germline CDR1 and CDR2: SGHVS and FQNEAQ. The V gene lost 1 base and the J gene lost 5 bases, with 11 bases spanning the gap. This CDR3 reads CASSLGTGATGELFF. DNA for the CDR3: TGTGCCAGCAGCTTAGGTACAGGAGCTACCGGGGAGCTGTTTTTT.

This rearrangement joins TRBV6-6 to TRBJ1-2; TRBD1 is a possible D gene (5 bases). Germline CDR1 MNHNY, CDR2 SVGAGI (reference sequence). This CDR3 is 14 amino acids long. Trimming removed 1 base at V and 6 bases at J, with 12 bases between. As DNA, the CDR3 is TGTGCCAGCAGTTACTTGGCAGGGAGTGATGGCTACACCTTC. Residues: CASSYLAGSDGYTF.

The rearrangement links TRBV6-1 to TRBJ2-7; 8 bases map to TRBD2. Germline CDR1 is MNHNS and CDR2 is SASEGT. The CDR3 is 15 residues long. V trimming: 3 bases; J trimming: 2 bases; junction bases outside the gene matches: 6. Here the CDR3 reads CASSEGSGTTYEQYF. Written as DNA, the CDR3 is TGTGCCAGCAGTGAGGGTAGCGGGACAACCTACGAGCAGTACTTC.

Concerning this clone itself: Other DNA sequences in this specimen translate into the identical CDR3. The rearrangement uses TRBV7-9 and TRBJ2-7; 8 nucleotides align to TRBD2. The CDR3 has 13 amino acids. Germline V gene sequence: CDR1 SEHNR, CDR2 FQNEAQ (reference sequence). The V and J ends lost 3 bases and 6 bases, in that order; junction bases with no gene match: 4. The CDR3 reads CASSLGTRGEQYF. Here the CDR3 DNA reads TGTGCCAGCAGCTTGGGGACTAGAGGCGAGCAGTACTTC.

The chain is built from TRBV7-2 and TRBJ2-7, with 8 bases fitting TRBD2. J lost 7 bases, V lost 3 bases, and 8 bases had no gene match. Germline values: CDR1 SGHTA, CDR2 FQGNSA. The CDR3 consists of 14 residues. CDR3 in amino acids: CASSFQSGSSEQYF. In nucleotides, the CDR3 is TGTGCCAGCAGCTTCCAGAGCGGGAGTAGTGAGCAGTACTTC.

The chain has TRBV19 and TRBJ2-1; 9 positions match TRBD2. The CDR3 extends over 16 amino acids. From germline, CDR1 is LNHDA and CDR2 SQIVND (reference sequence). The trim removed 5 bases at V and 5 bases at J, leaving 10 bases unmatched. The CDR3 region has the DNA TGTGCCAGTAGTCCCCGACCGGGACTAGCCAACAATGAGCAGTTCTTC. Translation gives CASSPRPGLANNEQFF. Based on the CDR3 plus reference TRBV19 and TRBJ2-1, the full variable domain is DGGITQSPKYLFRKEGQNVTLSCEQNLNHDAMYWYRQDPGQGLRLIYYSQIVNDFQKGDIAEGYSVSREKKESFPLTVTSAQKNPTAFYLCASSPRPGLANNEQFFGPGTRLTVL.